The clone carrying this TCR beta chain was observed a few times. This record comes from a study of T cells in Graves' hyperthyroidism and ophthalmopathy. This CDR3 has 12 residues. The V end lost 5 bases, the J end lost 0 bases, and 5 bases lay between the germline ends. The germline gives CDR1 SQVTM, CDR2 ANQGSEA. The CDR3 regions of TCR beta were amplified from RNA transcripts. Primed by the HTBI set, a first-round RT-PCR was run on the TCR CDR3. TCRdb passed the multiplex PCR reads through MiXCR, listing each CDR3 protein once. Counted here are a few hundred thousand distinct CDR3 sequences, roughly an eighth occurring once; the ten biggest clones make up 30% to 40%.

The gene calls are TRBV29-1 and TRBJ1-3, with unresolved D. This sequence originates from a woman between 40 and 55 years old with Graves' ophthalmopathy. Sequences were obtained from blood. This CDR3 is CSVQVSGNTIYF. CDR3 nucleotides: TGCAGCGTTCAGGTCTCTGGAAACACCATATATTTT.